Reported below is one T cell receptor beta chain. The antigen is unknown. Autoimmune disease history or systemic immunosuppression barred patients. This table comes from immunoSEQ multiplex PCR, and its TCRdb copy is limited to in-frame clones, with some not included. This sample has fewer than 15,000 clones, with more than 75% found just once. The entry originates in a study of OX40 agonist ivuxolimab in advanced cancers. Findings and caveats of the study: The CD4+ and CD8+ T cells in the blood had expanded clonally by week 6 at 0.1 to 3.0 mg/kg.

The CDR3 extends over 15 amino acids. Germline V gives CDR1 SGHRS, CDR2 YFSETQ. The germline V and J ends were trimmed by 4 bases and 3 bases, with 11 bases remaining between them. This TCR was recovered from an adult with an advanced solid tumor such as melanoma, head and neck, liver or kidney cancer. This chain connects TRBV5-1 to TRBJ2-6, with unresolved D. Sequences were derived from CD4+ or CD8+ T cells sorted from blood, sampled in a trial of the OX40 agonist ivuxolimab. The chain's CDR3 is CASSPTNGGANVLTF. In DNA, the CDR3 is TGCGCCAGCAGCCCTACGAATGGTGGGGCCAACGTCCTGACTTTC.